These 11 T cell receptor beta chains share one sample of origin, sequenced in a study of cytomegalovirus exposure and HLA in healthy donors. PCR employed 60 Vbeta and 13 Jbeta primers. Profiling relied on immunoSEQ multiplex PCR, and the TCRdb table lists in-frame clones only, not all of them. The sample has fewer than 250,000 clones, around 79% seen once. The sequenced material came from PBMCs. Receptor source: a girl aged 2 to 9 in good health and CMV-seronegative.

The CDR3 nucleotides are TGTGCCAGCAGCTTATTGGACAGTCATGGCTACACCTTC. This sequence encodes CASSLLDSHGYTF. This chain connects TRBV13 to TRBJ1-2; maybe TRBD1 (6 bases). The germline V gene encodes CDR1 PRHDT and CDR2 FYEKMQ (reference sequence). The CDR3 runs to 13 residues. Trimming removed 2 bases at V and 6 bases at J, with 10 bases between.

J is TRBJ2-7 and V is TRBV19, with 12 nucleotides matching TRBD2. In germline, CDR1 is LNHDA, CDR2 SQIVND (reference sequence). Trimming removed 1 base from V and 0 bases from J; junction bases left unmatched: 19. CDR3 length: 22 residues. For the CDR3, the DNA is TGTGCCAGTAGTATAGGTTCGGGTAATCTAGCGGGAGGGCCTTCAAGCTCCTACGAGCAGTACTTC. Translating it yields CASSIGSGNLAGGPSSSYEQYF.

The rearrangement uses TRBV18 and TRBJ2-7; TRBD1 aligns across 10 bases. Germline V gives CDR1 KGHSH, CDR2 LQKENI. There are 14 residues in the CDR3. J was trimmed by 4 bases and V by 4 bases; bases with no gene match: 4. The CDR3 sequence is CASSRPGQGYEQYF. CDR3 nucleotide sequence: TGTGCCAGCTCACGACCGGGACAGGGGTACGAGCAGTACTTC.

J is TRBJ1-5 and V is TRBV2, with 8 bases matching TRBD1. The CDR3 is made up of 15 amino acids. V lost 4 bases to trimming and J lost 5 bases; unmatched junction nucleotides: 7. Per the germline V gene, CDR1 is SNHLY and CDR2 is FYNNEI. Written as DNA, the CDR3 is TGTGCCAGCAGTGGGGGACAGGCTCGGGATCAGCCCCAGCATTTT. It specifies CASSGGQARDQPQHF.

The chain carries TRBV27 and TRBJ2-5, with TRBD2 identical over 10 bases. The ends lost 6 bases at V and 2 bases at J; junction bases unmatched: 6. Germline V lookup: CDR1 MNHEY, CDR2 SMNVEV (reference sequence). The CDR3 is 15 amino acids. The CDR3 loop reads CASRLLAGLQETQYF. CDR3 nucleotides: TGTGCCAGCAGACTACTAGCGGGGTTACAAGAGACCCAGTACTTC.

In its sample, this clone was seen once. The chain has TRBV6-6 and TRBJ2-7; D unresolved. The CDR3 covers 13 residues. V lost 6 bases and J 0 bases, leaving 9 bases between the germline ends. Germline V CDR1 and CDR2: MNHNY, SVGAGI (reference sequence). The CDR3: CASSPLLSYEQYF. The CDR3 DNA reads as TGTGCCAGCAGCCCCCTCCTCTCCTACGAGCAGTACTTC.

Here the CDR3 reads CASSLEGRRADTQYF. DNA for the CDR3: TGTGCCAGCAGCTTAGAAGGCCGCAGGGCAGATACGCAGTATTTT. V is TRBV7-2 and J is TRBJ2-3, with TRBD1 as a possible D gene (5 bases). CDR1 SGHTA and CDR2 FQGNSA come from the germline V gene. V gave up 1 base and J gave up 4 bases, with 12 bases separating them. This CDR3 contains 15 residues.

The chain links TRBV30 to TRBJ1-2, with unresolved D. Per the germline V gene, CDR1 is GTSNPN and CDR2 is SVGIG (reference sequence). V shed 0 bases and J shed 14 bases, with 16 bases lying between them. CDR3 length: 12 amino acids. Here the CDR3 reads CAWSVRGPLGTF. Written as DNA, the CDR3 is TGTGCCTGGAGTGTACGAGGGCCCTTAGGTACCTTC.

The table lists this clone with a count of one. At one end the junction does not follow the germline gene, possibly because of a read error. The CDR3 nucleotides are TGCGCCGGCAGTGGACAGCCGAACACTGAAGCTTTCTTT. Translation gives CAGSGQPNTEAFF. This chain links TRBV10-1 with TRBJ1-1; D possibly corresponds to TRBD1 (6 bases). The CDR3 loop spans 13 amino acids. Germline loops: CDR1 WNHNN, CDR2 SYGVQD (reference sequence).

This clone has a handful of counts. V and J are TRBV6-4 and TRBJ2-1; 9 nucleotides line up with TRBD2. This CDR3 has 13 amino acids. Trimming cost V 9 bases and J 7 bases; bases outside gene matches: 7. Germline V gives CDR1 MRHNA, CDR2 SNTAGT. The CDR3 DNA is TGTGCCAGTAGCGGGGGAGCCCATAATGAGCAGTTCTTC. Its protein is CASSGGAHNEQFF.

The chain carries TRBV10-3 and TRBJ2-2; 7 nucleotides match TRBD1. Trimming cost V 4 bases and J 6 bases; bases outside gene matches: 8. This CDR3 region has 15 residues. Germline CDR1 and CDR2: ENHRY and SYGVKD. Written as DNA, the CDR3 is TGTGCCATCAGTGGGACAGGAAGATTAGCCGGGGAGCTGTTTTTT. It translates to CAISGTGRLAGELFF.